The 30 T cell receptor beta chains below come from one sample, sequenced in a study of T cells after yellow fever vaccination. Each CDR3 protein is one row after TCRdb ran MiXCR on the 5' RACE reads. Of hundreds of thousands of distinct CDR3 sequences listed, less than 15% are singletons. Sequencing was performed on PBMCs, taken on the day of the yellow fever booster vaccination. These receptors came from a man younger than 40 who received the YFV17D yellow fever vaccine.

This chain joins TRBV23-1 and TRBJ2-1; a possible D gene is TRBD1 (6 bases). TRBV23-1 falls under the ORF class, with uncertain function. The CDR3 length is 14 residues. Trimming removed 11 bases at V and 12 bases at J, with 26 bases between. The CDR3: CASRNRRLGAGQFF. In nucleotides, the CDR3 is TGCGCCTCCAGGAACAGGCGGCTGGGGGCGGGGCAGTTCTTC.

The J gene is TRBJ2-3, the V gene TRBV6-1, with TRBD2 matching over 9 bases. With 6 bases clipped from V and 7 bases from J, the junction kept 8 bases outside the gene matches. The germline V gene has CDR1 MNHNS and CDR2 SASEGT. The CDR3 runs 14 residues. The DNA of the CDR3 is TGTGCCAGCAGACCGCGGGGGGGAGGATATACGCAGTATTTT. Amino acid sequence: CASRPRGGGYTQYF.

This clonotype was detected only a few times. V gene TRBV5-1 combines with J gene TRBJ1-2; TRBD1 is a possible D gene (6 bases). Germline V gene sequence: CDR1 SGHRS, CDR2 YFSETQ. Trimming took off 8 bases at V and 10 bases at J, with 21 bases between the two ends. This CDR3 comprises 13 residues. In DNA, the CDR3 is TGCGCCAGTAAGGAGGGGGACAACACTGACTACACCTTC. Translation gives CASKEGDNTDYTF.

In its sample, this clonotype was seen a few times. The chain recombines TRBV7-9 with TRBJ1-6; 7 nucleotides match TRBD1. V lost 5 bases to trimming and J lost 0 bases; unmatched junction nucleotides: 4. This CDR3 has 16 amino acids. Per the germline V gene, CDR1 is SEHNR and CDR2 is FQNEAQ (reference sequence). The CDR3 loop is CASSTDRVSYNSPLHF. Here the CDR3 DNA reads TGTGCCAGCAGCACCGACAGGGTCTCCTATAATTCACCCCTCCACTTT.

This clonotype turned up a few times. The chain joins TRBV27 to TRBJ2-3; 10 bases align to TRBD1. Losses at the gene ends were 8 bases for V and 6 bases for J; bases not matched to a gene: 8. Per the germline V gene, CDR1 is MNHEY and CDR2 is SMNVEV (reference sequence). This CDR3 has 14 amino acids. CDR3 residues: CASYRTGGPDTQYF. CDR3 coding DNA: TGTGCCAGCTACCGGACAGGGGGTCCCGATACGCAGTATTTT.

The chain joins TRBV20-1 to TRBJ2-2; D gene ambiguous. The V end lost 2 bases, the J end lost 6 bases, and 13 bases lay between the germline ends. CDR3 length: 14 residues. Germline-derived CDR1 and CDR2 are DFQATT and SNEGSKA (reference sequence). The CDR3: CSARLPNQAGELFF. CDR3 in DNA: TGCAGTGCTAGATTACCAAACCAAGCCGGGGAGCTGTTTTTT.

The gene calls are TRBV29-1 and TRBJ1-5; D is possibly TRBD1 (5 bases). The germline V gene encodes CDR1 SQVTM and CDR2 ANQGSEA. CDR3 size: 14 residues. V lost 6 bases, J lost 7 bases, and 19 bases lay in between. The chain's CDR3 is CSVGGTRGDQPQHF. DNA of the CDR3: TGCAGCGTCGGAGGGACCCGAGGGGACCAGCCCCAGCATTTT.

This clonotype was observed a few times. This rearrangement joins TRBV7-2 to TRBJ2-7; D unclear. This CDR3 has 12 residues. V was clipped by 5 bases and J by 5 bases, with 10 bases between them. Looked up from germline, CDR1 is SGHTA and CDR2 is FQGNSA. Here the CDR3 DNA reads TGTGCCAGCAGCGCCTCCAGTAACGAGCAGTACTTC. Translated, it gives CASSASSNEQYF.

This clonotype has more than one count but fewer than ten. The rearrangement joins TRBV15 to TRBJ2-1; TRBD2 aligns across 7 bases. After removal of 1 base from V and 2 bases from J, the junction contained 11 bases not matched to a gene. CDR1 is LNHNV and CDR2 is YYDKDF in the germline V gene (reference sequence). The CDR3 contains 18 residues. The DNA for the CDR3 is TGTGCCACCAGCAGAGTTAGGGGTCCGGGAGGTACCTACAATGAGCAGTTCTTC. Translating gives CATSRVRGPGGTYNEQFF.

The rearrangement joins TRBV18 to TRBJ2-5, with a weak D call TRBD2 (5 bases). This CDR3 has 15 amino acids. Germline V gene lookup returns CDR1 KGHSH and CDR2 LQKENI. V lost 3 bases to trimming and J lost 2 bases, with 13 bases between them. Written as DNA, the CDR3 is TGTGCCAGCTCACCGAATCGGGGAAGGCAAGAGACCCAGTACTTC. Amino acids: CASSPNRGRQETQYF.

The genes are TRBV20-1 and TRBJ2-7; D might be TRBD1 or TRBD2, each matching 5 bases. The length of the CDR3 is 10 residues. Trimming left V 3 bases short and J 7 bases short, with 7 bases between. CDR1 and CDR2 (germline): DFQATT, SNEGSKA (reference sequence). CDR3 loop: CSARWGEQYF. DNA of the CDR3: TGCAGTGCTAGGTGGGGGGAGCAGTACTTC.

Concerning this clonotype itself: Germline and junction disagree at one end, which may indicate a read error. The chain carries TRBV4-1 and TRBJ2-5; D call uncertain. Germline V gives CDR1 MGHRA, CDR2 YSYEKL. This CDR3 is built from 13 residues. The DNA of the CDR3 is TGCGCCATCAGCCAAGCTGAAATGGAGACCCAGTACTTC. Translating gives CAISQAEMETQYF.

The chain couples TRBV20-1 to TRBJ2-7; 15 bases are shared with TRBD2. The junction had 12 bases not matched to a gene; V was cut back by 5 bases and J by 4 bases. Germline V lookup: CDR1 DFQATT, CDR2 SNEGSKA (reference sequence). The CDR3 runs to 17 residues. The CDR3 loop reads CSARGGLAGGSAYEQYF. The CDR3 region has the DNA TGCAGTGCTCGGGGGGGACTAGCGGGAGGTTCAGCGTACGAGCAGTACTTC.

This CDR3 is CASTSFNEQFF. The CDR3 DNA follows: TGTGCCAGCACCTCTTTCAATGAGCAGTTCTTC. J is TRBJ2-1 and V is TRBV2; D call uncertain. This CDR3 has 11 amino acids. The V end lost 7 bases, the J end lost 6 bases, and 7 bases lay between the germline ends. CDR1 and CDR2 (germline): SNHLY, FYNNEI.

The rearrangement links TRBV20-1 to TRBJ1-1, with D possibly matching TRBD1 (5 bases). V gave up 3 bases and J gave up 1 base, with 9 bases separating them. This CDR3 has 13 amino acids. Looked up from germline, CDR1 is DFQATT and CDR2 is SNEGSKA (reference sequence). The DNA of the CDR3 is TGCAGTGCTAGGGTGACAGCGAACACTGAAGCTTTCTTT. Its protein is CSARVTANTEAFF.

V usage is TRBV7-2 and J usage is TRBJ2-7; 8 bases are shared with TRBD1. J gave up 2 bases and V 2 bases, and 8 bases lay outside the gene matches. The CDR3 is 16 amino acids. Looked up from germline, CDR1 is SGHTA and CDR2 is FQGNSA. The CDR3 is CASSLIPGQGPYEQYF. CDR3 bases: TGTGCCAGCAGCTTAATCCCTGGACAGGGTCCCTACGAGCAGTACTTC.

The J gene is TRBJ1-1, the V gene TRBV12-5; D is ambiguous. The germline CDR1 and CDR2 sequences are LGHNT and FRNRAP. This CDR3 region has 13 residues. The V end was cut by 4 bases, the J end by 5 bases, with 11 bases between. The chain's CDR3 is CASGSLIGTEAFF. DNA of the CDR3: TGTGCTAGTGGTTCTCTTATCGGTACTGAAGCTTTCTTT.

The table lists this clonotype with a few counts. CDR3 nucleotides: TGTGCCATCAGTGTGGGCAGCTCTGGGGCCAACGTCCTGACTTTC. This translates into CAISVGSSGANVLTF. The chain is built from TRBV10-3 and TRBJ2-6, with unresolved D. Trimming left V 4 bases short and J 0 bases short, with 7 bases between. Germline-derived CDR1 and CDR2 are ENHRY and SYGVKD. The CDR3 is 15 amino acids.

This clonotype was observed many times. V is TRBV20-1 and J is TRBJ1-1; 8 nucleotides agree with TRBD1. The J segment lost 8 bases and the V segment lost 4 bases, leaving 6 bases of the junction unmatched. This CDR3 has 12 residues. Germline V CDR1 and CDR2: DFQATT, SNEGSKA (reference sequence). The CDR3 DNA follows: TGCAGTGCTAAGGTCCAGGGGGCCGAAGCTTTCTTT. Amino acids: CSAKVQGAEAFF.

This clonotype has more than one count but fewer than ten. DNA of the CDR3: TGTGCCAGCTCACCGAGCGGGACAGGTGTCAACGAGCAGTACTTC. This translates into CASSPSGTGVNEQYF. This chain uses TRBV18 with TRBJ2-7; possibly TRBD1 for D (8 bases). This CDR3 is 15 amino acids long. Trimming took 3 bases from V and 5 from J, leaving 17 bases between them. The germline V gene has CDR1 KGHSH and CDR2 LQKENI.

This clonotype came up a few times. Written as DNA, the CDR3 is TGTGCCAGCAGTCGAAGCGGGGGGGACACCGGGGAGCTGTTTTTT. This codes for CASSRSGGDTGELFF. The V gene is TRBV2, the J gene TRBJ2-2; TRBD2 matches at 10 bases. Germline CDR1 and CDR2: SNHLY and FYNNEI. The J segment lost 3 bases and the V segment lost 5 bases, leaving 3 bases of the junction unmatched. This CDR3 spans 15 amino acids. Based on the CDR3 plus reference TRBV2 and TRBJ2-2, the full variable domain is EPEVTQTPSHQVTQMGQEVILRCVPISNHLYFYWYRQILGQKVEFLVSFYNNEISEKSEIFDDQFSVERPDGSNFTLKIRSTKLEDSAMYFCASSRSGGDTGELFFGEGSRLTVL.

This clonotype was found many times. The chain employs TRBV20-1 and TRBJ2-5, with D uncertain. V was trimmed by 5 bases and J by 6 bases, leaving 10 bases between them. The CDR3 spans 11 residues. The germline CDR1 and CDR2 sequences are DFQATT and SNEGSKA (reference sequence). The CDR3 bases are TGCAGTGCTGTGGGCCAGAAGACCCAGTACTTC. Protein: CSAVGQKTQYF.

This sequence joins TRBV30 and TRBJ2-2; D gene ambiguous. CDR1 and CDR2 from the germline V gene are GTSNPN and SVGIG (reference sequence). CDR3 length equals 12 residues. V was shortened by 4 bases and J by 2 bases, with 5 bases between the two germline ends. The DNA for the CDR3 is TGTGCCTGGACGTCCAACACCGGGGAGCTGTTTTTT. Amino acid sequence: CAWTSNTGELFF.

The rearrangement links TRBV10-3 to TRBJ1-4; no firm D call. V was cut by 10 bases and J by 5 bases, with 14 bases left in between. The length of the CDR3 is 13 residues. Germline V CDR1 and CDR2: ENHRY, SYGVKD. The chain's CDR3 is CATNPKPNEKLFF. The CDR3 bases are TGTGCCACGAATCCTAAGCCCAATGAAAAACTGTTTTTT.

This clonotype was counted only a few times. V usage is TRBV5-1 and J usage is TRBJ2-7; 8 bases align to TRBD1. CDR1 is SGHRS, CDR2 YFSETQ, per germline. The CDR3 has 16 residues. Germline trimming cut 3 bases from V and 1 base from J; bases unmatched to any gene: 9. As DNA, the CDR3 is TGCGCCAGCAGCTCCGACCGGGACAGGCTATCCTACGAGCAGTACTTC. This sequence encodes CASSSDRDRLSYEQYF.

This clonotype was detected only a few times. In nucleotides, the CDR3 is TGTGCCAGCAGTCCGGTAGCGGGAGGAGGGACCCAGTACTTC. The encoded protein is CASSPVAGGGTQYF. This chain links TRBV12-3 or TRBV12-4 with TRBJ2-5; the match to TRBD2 covers 10 bases. V was clipped by 5 bases and J by 7 bases; unmatched bases: 7. This CDR3 has 14 residues.

As DNA, the CDR3 is TGTGCCAGTAGTACGGACGGTGGGGGCTACGAGCAGTACTTC. It encodes CASSTDGGGYEQYF. The chain carries TRBV19 and TRBJ2-7; D might be TRBD1 or TRBD2, each matching 5 bases. The CDR3 runs to 14 residues. Trimming took off 4 bases at V and 3 bases at J, with 13 bases between the two ends. In germline, CDR1 is LNHDA, CDR2 SQIVND (reference sequence).

This clonotype was seen a handful of times. The CDR3 bases are TGTGCCAGCAGTTACCGAAAGCTTTACAATGAGCAGTTCTTC. This translates into CASSYRKLYNEQFF. V and J are TRBV6-2 or TRBV6-3 and TRBJ2-1; D not resolved. Trimming left V 2 bases short and J 4 bases short, with 9 bases between. The CDR3 contains 14 residues. Germline V lookup: CDR1 MNHEY, CDR2 SVGEGT.

The sample holds a few counts of this clonotype. The chain recombines TRBV5-4 with TRBJ1-4; D call uncertain. This CDR3 is built from 17 residues. V was shortened by 4 bases and J by 5 bases, with 21 bases between the two germline ends. Germline CDR1 SGHNT, CDR2 YYREEE (reference sequence). The CDR3 bases are TGTGCCAGCAGCCCGCAACCCGGACCGGACGGGAATGAAAAACTGTTTTTT. This gives the protein CASSPQPGPDGNEKLFF. The full variable domain, in which reference TRBV5-4 and TRBJ1-4 provide the parts outside the CDR3, is ETGVTQSPTHLIKTRGQQVTLRCSSQSGHNTVSWYQQALGQGPQFIFQYYREEENGRGNFPPRFSGLQFPNYSSELNVNALELDDSALYLCASSPQPGPDGNEKLFFGSGTQLSVL.

The CDR3 region is CSVSRENSPLHF. The CDR3 nucleotides read TGCAGTGTGTCCAGGGAGAATTCACCCCTCCACTTT. The chain couples TRBV20-1 to TRBJ1-6; tentative D call: TRBD1 (5 bases). The CDR3 totals 12 residues. Trimming cost V 7 bases and J 7 bases, with 11 bases left between them. Germline CDR1 and CDR2: DFQATT and SNEGSKA (reference sequence).